Only one count was recorded for the clone carrying this TCR beta chain. This sample was taken from a study of blood T cell repertoires in COVID-19. Germline V gene sequence: CDR1 SGHVS, CDR2 FQNEAQ. The CDR3 spans 19 residues. V was pared by 1 base and J by 0 bases, with 10 bases of the junction left unmatched. Clones were read by immunoSEQ multiplex PCR, and TCRdb kept only the in-frame ones, dropping some. The sample carries some 180,000 clones, approximately 91% recorded once. The V gene is TRBV7-8, the J gene TRBJ2-7; 12 nucleotides match TRBD2. This TCR derives from a man between 18 and 35 years old with COVID-19, enrolled during active disease. Sequenced material: peripheral blood. The CDR3 DNA reads TGTGCCAGCAGCTTAGGGCCGGCTAGCGGGAGGGAGAGCTCCTACGAGCAGTACTTC. Protein sequence: CASSLGPASGRESSYEQYF.